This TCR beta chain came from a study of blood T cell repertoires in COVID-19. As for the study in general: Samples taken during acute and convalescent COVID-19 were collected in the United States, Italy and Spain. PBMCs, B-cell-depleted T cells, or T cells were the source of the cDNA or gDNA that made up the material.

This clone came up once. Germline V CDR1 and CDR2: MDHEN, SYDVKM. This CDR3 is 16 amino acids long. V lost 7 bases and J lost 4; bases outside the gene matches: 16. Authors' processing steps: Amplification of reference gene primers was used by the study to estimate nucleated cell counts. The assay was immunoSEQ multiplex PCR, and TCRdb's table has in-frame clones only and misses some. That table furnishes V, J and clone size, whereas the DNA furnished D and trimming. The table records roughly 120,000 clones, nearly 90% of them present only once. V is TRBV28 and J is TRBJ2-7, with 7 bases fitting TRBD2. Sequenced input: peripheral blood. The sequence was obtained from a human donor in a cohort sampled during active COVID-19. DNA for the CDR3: TGTGCCAGCATCCCTGGGGATAGCGGGCGTACATACGAGCAGTACTTC. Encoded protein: CASIPGDSGRTYEQYF.